This T cell receptor (beta chain) originates from a study of T-cell memory formation after mild COVID-19. About the research overall: Largely donor-specific sequence clusters came from a couple of donors.

This clonotype occurred many times. What it binds is not known. V was pared by 3 bases and J by 5 bases, with 10 bases between. The CDR3 runs 13 residues. General observations from the study: The study found contracting CD4+ clones mainly in CM and EM and contracting CD8+ clones in EMRA.

A 5'RACE reaction primed in the constant segment made cDNA libraries of TCR alpha and TCR beta, and these carried sample barcodes and UMIs. TCRdb reanalysed the 5' RACE reads using MiXCR and keeps one entry per CDR3 protein. The table lists over 300,000 distinct CDR3 sequences, more than 20% of them singletons. The sequenced sample was PBMCs or a T cell subset sorted from them (not recorded which). This receptor was obtained from a man between 18 and 29 years old who had mild COVID-19 (a few samples of this study predate the infection). Cell type and time point are not known. The gene calls are TRBV12-3 or TRBV12-4 and TRBJ2-5; no firm D call. DNA for the CDR3: TGTGCCAGCAGTTTGGATGGAAGGGAGACCCAGTACTTC. It is translated as CASSLDGRETQYF.